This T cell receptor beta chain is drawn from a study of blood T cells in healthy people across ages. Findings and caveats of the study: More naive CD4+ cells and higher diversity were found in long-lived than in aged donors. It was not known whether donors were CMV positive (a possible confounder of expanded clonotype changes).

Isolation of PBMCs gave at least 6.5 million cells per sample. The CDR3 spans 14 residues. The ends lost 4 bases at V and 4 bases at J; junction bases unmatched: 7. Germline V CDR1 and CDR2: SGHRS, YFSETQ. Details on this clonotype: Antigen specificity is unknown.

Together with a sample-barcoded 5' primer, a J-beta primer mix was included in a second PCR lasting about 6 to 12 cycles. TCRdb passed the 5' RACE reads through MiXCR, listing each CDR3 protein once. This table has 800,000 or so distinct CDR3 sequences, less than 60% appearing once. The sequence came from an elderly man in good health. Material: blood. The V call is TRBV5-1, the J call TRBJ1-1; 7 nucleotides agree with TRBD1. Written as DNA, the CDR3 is TGCGCCAGCAGCCCGCCCAGGGGGGGCACTGAAGCTTTCTTT. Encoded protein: CASSPPRGGTEAFF.